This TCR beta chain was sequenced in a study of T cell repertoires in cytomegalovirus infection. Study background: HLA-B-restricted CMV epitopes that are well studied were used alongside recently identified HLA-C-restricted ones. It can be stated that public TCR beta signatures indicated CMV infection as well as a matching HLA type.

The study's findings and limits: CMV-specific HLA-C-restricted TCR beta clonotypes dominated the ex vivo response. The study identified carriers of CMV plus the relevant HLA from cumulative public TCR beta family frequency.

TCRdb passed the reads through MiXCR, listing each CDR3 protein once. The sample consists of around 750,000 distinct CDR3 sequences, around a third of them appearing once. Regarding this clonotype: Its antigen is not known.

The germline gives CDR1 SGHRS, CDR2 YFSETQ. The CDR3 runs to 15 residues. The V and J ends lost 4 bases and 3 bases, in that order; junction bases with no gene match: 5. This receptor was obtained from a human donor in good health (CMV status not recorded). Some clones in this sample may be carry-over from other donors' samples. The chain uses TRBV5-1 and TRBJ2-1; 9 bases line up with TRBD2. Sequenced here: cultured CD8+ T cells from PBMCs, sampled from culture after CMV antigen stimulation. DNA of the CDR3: TGCGCCAGCAGCCTAGCGGGGATGTACTACAATGAGCAGTTCTTC. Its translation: CASSLAGMYYNEQFF.